These 30 T cell receptor beta chains share one sample of origin, sequenced in a study of T cell responses to AZD1222 COVID-19 vaccine. The protocol was immunoSEQ multiplex PCR, while the TCRdb copy is restricted to in-frame clones and leaves out a portion. The sample includes some 200,000 clones, approximately 90% of them seen just once. The specimen was peripheral blood, collected 28 days after the second AZD1222 dose. The receptors shown here come from an adult who received the AZD1222 COVID-19 vaccine.

This clone has only a few counts. The chain has TRBV25-1 and TRBJ2-2; D is perhaps TRBD1 (5 bases). V lost 1 base and J lost 3, with 6 bases in between. This CDR3 contains 14 residues. CDR1 MGHDK and CDR2 SYGVNS come from the germline V gene. This CDR3 is CASSESRDTGELFF. As DNA, the CDR3 is TGTGCCAGCAGTGAATCCAGGGACACCGGGGAGCTGTTTTTT.

The chain is built from TRBV19 and TRBJ1-6; a weak D match, TRBD1 (5 bases). This CDR3 is 15 amino acids long. Trimming shortened V by 5 bases and J by 5 bases, and 13 bases separated the two germline ends. The germline CDR1 and CDR2 sequences are LNHDA and SQIVND (reference sequence). Here the CDR3 DNA reads TGTGCCAGTAGTGATTACGGGGACGATAATTCACCCCTCCACTTT. It specifies CASSDYGDDNSPLHF.

V usage is TRBV30 and J usage is TRBJ1-4; D call uncertain. Germline V gene data show CDR1 as GTSNPN and CDR2 as SVGIG (reference sequence). This CDR3 is built from 15 residues. Trimming took off 0 bases at V and 5 bases at J, with 13 bases between the two ends. As DNA, the CDR3 is TGTGCCTGGAGTGTAGGCACAGCGGACAATGAAAAACTGTTTTTT. Its protein is CAWSVGTADNEKLFF.

The chain uses TRBV3-1 (or the pseudogene TRBV3-2) and TRBJ1-1, with D tentatively TRBD1 (5 bases). V lost 5 bases, J lost 4 bases, and 11 bases lay in between. Per the germline V gene, CDR1 is LGHDT and CDR2 is YNNKEL (reference sequence). The CDR3 contains 13 residues. CDR3 in amino acids: CASSFGASTEAFF. The CDR3, as DNA: TGTGCCAGCAGCTTCGGGGCCTCCACTGAAGCTTTCTTT.

The rearrangement joins TRBV9 to TRBJ2-1; D possibly uses TRBD1 or TRBD2 (5 bases each). Trimming cost V 0 bases and J 10 bases, with 17 bases left between them. Germline lookup yields CDR1 SGDLS and CDR2 YYNGEE. This CDR3 has 15 amino acids. DNA for the CDR3: TGTGCCAGCAGCGTAGGGGGGAGATCTTCCGACGAGCAGTTCTTC. This encodes CASSVGGRSSDEQFF.

The V gene is TRBV4-1, the J gene TRBJ2-7; D gene ambiguous. From germline, CDR1 is MGHRA and CDR2 YSYEKL. The CDR3 length is 13 residues. Trimming left V 4 bases short and J 5 bases short, with 12 bases between. CDR3 DNA: TGCGCCAGCAGCCCCCCGCGACCTGACGAGCAGTACTTC. Translating it yields CASSPPRPDEQYF.

The CDR3 DNA follows: TGTGCCAGCAGTAACAGGGCCTCGAACACTGAAGCTTTCTTT. It is translated as CASSNRASNTEAFF. The V call is TRBV2, the J call TRBJ1-1; D perhaps matches TRBD1 (6 bases). The V gene's germline CDR1 is SNHLY and CDR2 FYNNEI. Trimming cost V 5 bases and J 1 base, with 11 bases left between them. The CDR3 runs 14 residues.

V and J are TRBV7-9 and TRBJ2-1; 7 positions agree with TRBD2. Germline-derived CDR1 and CDR2 are SEHNR and FQNEAQ (reference sequence). The V gene end was trimmed by 11 bases and the J gene end by 0 bases; junction bases not matched to a gene: 10. The CDR3 contains 15 residues. The CDR3 DNA reads as TGTGCCCTTCCCGGCCGGGGGGTCTCCTACAATGAGCAGTTCTTC. The encoded protein is CALPGRGVSYNEQFF. Complete variable domain (other parts from reference TRBV7-9 and TRBJ2-1): DTGVSQNPRHKITKRGQNVTFRCDPISEHNRLYWYRQTLGQGPEFLTYFQNEAQLEKSRLLSDRFSAERPKGSFSTLEIQRTEQGDSAMYLCALPGRGVSYNEQFFGPGTRLTVL.

This clone has just one count. The chain joins TRBV6-2 or TRBV6-3 to TRBJ1-2, with no clear D. CDR3 length: 13 amino acids. Deletions cut 6 bases from V and 3 bases from J, with 11 bases between. CDR1 is MNHEY, CDR2 SVGEGT, per germline. CDR3: CASSLDEDYGYTF. The DNA of the CDR3 is TGTGCCAGCAGCTTAGATGAGGACTATGGCTACACCTTC.

The rearrangement joins TRBV27 to TRBJ2-1; tentative D call: TRBD1 (6 bases). The length of the CDR3 is 12 residues. Trimming removed 5 bases at V and 15 bases at J, with 17 bases between. Germline V lookup: CDR1 MNHEY, CDR2 SMNVEV (reference sequence). CDR3 sequence: CASSPLGDKRFF. As DNA, the CDR3 is TGTGCCAGCAGTCCCTTAGGGGACAAGCGGTTCTTC.

The chain links TRBV7-6 to TRBJ2-3, with a possible D match to TRBD1 (5 bases). The CDR3 has 15 amino acids. Germline assignment: CDR1 SGHVS and CDR2 FNYEAQ. Trimming removed 2 bases from V and 0 bases from J, with 9 bases in between. The CDR3 bases are TGTGCCAGCAGCTTATGGTACAGGAGCACAGATACGCAGTATTTT. Translating gives CASSLWYRSTDTQYF.

CDR3 in DNA: TGCGCCAGCAGCTTGAACAGCCACAATGAGCAGTTCTTC. Residues: CASSLNSHNEQFF. The chain has TRBV5-1 and TRBJ2-1, with D unclear. The CDR3 contains 13 residues. The germline V gene encodes CDR1 SGHRS and CDR2 YFSETQ. V lost 1 base, J lost 5 bases, and 7 bases lay in between.

The J gene is TRBJ2-2, the V gene TRBV7-2, with a tentative D call TRBD1 (5 bases). Trimming took off 5 bases at V and 1 base at J, with 11 bases between the two ends. Germline V gives CDR1 SGHTA, CDR2 FQGNSA. This CDR3 has 15 amino acids. CDR3 sequence reads: CASSIDRQNTGELFF. The CDR3 nucleotides read TGTGCCAGCAGCATCGACAGACAGAACACCGGGGAGCTGTTTTTT.

This rearrangement joins TRBV7-3 to TRBJ2-7; no clear D. CDR3 length: 13 residues. The germline gives CDR1 SGHTA, CDR2 FQGTGA. V shed 5 bases and J shed 4 bases, with 12 bases lying between them. The CDR3 here is CASSLGKYYEQYF. CDR3 coding DNA: TGTGCCAGCAGCCTGGGGAAATATTACGAGCAGTACTTC.

The chain has TRBV9 and TRBJ2-1; either TRBD1 or TRBD2 may fit D (5 bases each). CDR3 length: 11 residues. Germline CDR1 reads SGDLS; CDR2 reads YYNGEE. With 3 bases removed from V and 8 bases from J, the gap between germline ends came to 6 bases. CDR3: CASSGGYEQFF. As DNA, the CDR3 is TGTGCCAGCAGCGGGGGGTATGAGCAGTTCTTC.

This clone was detected a few times. The chain carries TRBV12-5 and TRBJ2-2, with a possible D match to TRBD1 (6 bases). The V gene lost 0 bases and the J gene lost 5 bases, with 13 bases spanning the gap. CDR1 LGHNT and CDR2 FRNRAP come from the germline V gene. This CDR3 is built from 16 residues. The CDR3 region has the DNA TGTGCTAGTGGTTTGGTACTGGGCAGGGGAACCGGGGAGCTGTTTTTT. Translated: CASGLVLGRGTGELFF.

This chain connects TRBV7-2 to TRBJ2-4; tentatively, D is TRBD2 (7 bases). The CDR3 has 15 amino acids. With 5 bases removed from V and 5 bases from J, the gap between germline ends came to 16 bases. Germline-derived CDR1 and CDR2 are SGHTA and FQGNSA. The chain's CDR3 is CASSTRWGGENIQYF. The CDR3 nucleotides read TGTGCCAGCAGCACCCGATGGGGGGGCGAAAACATTCAGTACTTC.

The chain joins TRBV10-3 to TRBJ2-2; TRBD1 might be the D (5 bases). Germline loops: CDR1 ENHRY, CDR2 SYGVKD. This CDR3 is 14 amino acids long. V dropped 7 bases and J dropped 5 bases, with 14 bases sitting between them. The CDR3 DNA is TGTGCCATCAACAGCCAGGGCGGTACCGGGGAGCTGTTTTTT. This translates into CAINSQGGTGELFF.

The J gene is TRBJ2-7, the V gene TRBV10-3, with 13 bases aligning to TRBD2. V lost 9 bases to trimming and J lost 9 bases; unmatched junction nucleotides: 11. This CDR3 region has 14 residues. Germline V gives CDR1 ENHRY, CDR2 SYGVKD. CDR3 DNA sequence: TGTGCCATTTGGGGAGGACTAGCGGGAGTGGGGCAGTACTTC. It translates to CAIWGGLAGVGQYF.

The gene calls are TRBV11-3 and TRBJ2-2; D is ambiguous. Trimming shortened V by 2 bases and J by 5 bases, and 6 bases separated the two germline ends. CDR1 SGHNT and CDR2 YENEEA come from the germline V gene. This CDR3 has 13 residues. The CDR3 loop reads CASSLQETGELFF. CDR3 nucleotides: TGTGCCAGCAGCTTACAAGAGACCGGGGAGCTGTTTTTT.

The chain joins TRBV7-2 to TRBJ2-5; 10 bases align to TRBD2. The CDR3 is 17 residues long. Germline CDR1 SGHTA, CDR2 FQGNSA. Trimming cost V 5 bases and J 2 bases; bases outside gene matches: 11. The CDR3 spells CASSPDGSGRPQETQYF. The CDR3 DNA reads TGTGCCAGCAGCCCCGACGGTAGCGGGAGGCCACAAGAGACCCAGTACTTC.

This rearrangement joins TRBV10-3 to TRBJ1-4; D unclear. The V gene lost 5 bases and the J gene lost 7 bases, with 11 bases spanning the gap. Germline assignment: CDR1 ENHRY and CDR2 SYGVKD. The CDR3 totals 13 residues. CDR3 sequence reads: CAISPAGSEKLFF. CDR3 DNA sequence: TGTGCCATCAGTCCCGCCGGGAGTGAAAAACTGTTTTTT.

The chain employs TRBV7-2 and TRBJ2-2, with unresolved D. Looked up from germline, CDR1 is SGHTA and CDR2 is FQGNSA. With 5 bases removed from V and 5 bases from J, the gap between germline ends came to 15 bases. The CDR3 loop spans 15 amino acids. The CDR3 bases are TGTGCCAGCAGCCCTGCCCTAGTGGGAACCGGGGAGCTGTTTTTT. It translates to CASSPALVGTGELFF.

V gene TRBV19 combines with J gene TRBJ1-3, with D perhaps matching TRBD1 (5 bases). CDR1 and CDR2 from the germline V gene are LNHDA and SQIVND (reference sequence). The CDR3 spans 15 residues. Trimming removed 1 base at V and 3 bases at J, with 10 bases between. The CDR3 DNA follows: TGTGCCAGTAGTATAGTTAGGGGACTTGGAAACACCATATATTTT. Translation: CASSIVRGLGNTIYF.

This rearrangement joins TRBV7-2 to TRBJ2-5; the D is unclear. The CDR3 length is 11 residues. Germline V gene lookup returns CDR1 SGHTA and CDR2 FQGNSA. V shed 1 base and J shed 9 bases, with 6 bases lying between them. CDR3 residues: CASSLGTPQYF. The CDR3 region has the DNA TGTGCCAGCAGCTTAGGTACACCCCAGTACTTC.

The chain has TRBV7-2 and TRBJ2-7; D is perhaps TRBD2 (5 bases). The CDR3 loop spans 15 amino acids. Germline V gene sequence: CDR1 SGHTA, CDR2 FQGNSA. Deletions cut 0 bases from V and 4 bases from J, with 13 bases between. The CDR3 loop is CASSLAPGSAYEQYF. For the CDR3, the DNA is TGTGCCAGCAGCTTAGCCCCGGGTAGCGCATACGAGCAGTACTTC.

The V and J genes are TRBV28 and TRBJ2-7; 7 bases are a match to TRBD2. The CDR3 sequence is 15 residues long. CDR1 and CDR2 (germline): MDHEN, SYDVKM. With V trimmed by 4 bases and J by 3 bases, 9 bases remained unmatched. In DNA, the CDR3 is TGTGCCAGCAGTTCCTCCATCCTAGCGGTCTACGAGCAGTACTTC. Translating gives CASSSSILAVYEQYF.

This chain uses TRBV4-2 with TRBJ2-5; D might be TRBD1 (6 bases). Trimming removed 8 bases at V and 3 bases at J, with 19 bases between. The V gene's germline CDR1 is LGHNA and CDR2 YNFKEQ. The CDR3 is 15 amino acids. In DNA form, the CDR3 reads TGTGCCAGCGGGGTTAGGGCAGGGGACGAAGAGACCCAGTACTTC. This encodes CASGVRAGDEETQYF.

The chain links TRBV6-5 to TRBJ1-4, with D maybe TRBD1 (5 bases). V shed 7 bases and J shed 3 bases, with 15 bases lying between them. The CDR3 contains 15 residues. Germline V lookup: CDR1 MNHEY, CDR2 SVGAGI. Written as DNA, the CDR3 is TGTGCCAGCATGGGGGGATGGACCTCTAATGAAAAACTGTTTTTT. It translates to CASMGGWTSNEKLFF.

The chain combines TRBV7-2 with TRBJ1-1; 7 positions agree with TRBD1. The CDR3 spans 13 residues. V was pared by 5 bases and J by 0 bases, with 0 bases of the junction left unmatched. The V gene's germline CDR1 is SGHTA and CDR2 FQGNSA. The CDR3 loop is CASSGQVNTEAFF. CDR3 DNA sequence: TGTGCCAGCAGCGGACAGGTGAACACTGAAGCTTTCTTT. The full variable domain, with the rest looked up from reference TRBV7-2 and TRBJ1-1, is GAGVSQSPSNKVTEKGKDVELRCDPISGHTALYWYRQSLGQGLEFLIYFQGNSAPDKSGLPSDRFSAERTGGSVSTLTIQRTQQEDSAVYLCASSGQVNTEAFFGQGTRLTVV.